These T cell receptor beta chains were read from a single sample in a study of blood T cell repertoires in COVID-19. Using immunoSEQ multiplex PCR, the repertoire was profiled, and TCRdb retains in-frame clones only, with some absent. This sample has 500,000 to 600,000 clones, with 85% to 90% found just once. Sequenced material: peripheral blood. The receptors were sampled from a woman aged 45 to 65 with COVID-19, enrolled during active disease. The CDR3 runs from the conserved cysteine through the conserved F or W. The order of the fields is V gene, J gene, D gene, clone size, CDR3 protein, CDR3 DNA. D genes are given only for firm matches. Rows give clone size only sometimes, using once, few, many, or a class for an expanded clone.

>TRBV6-5|TRBJ2-5|-|-
CASTSLGHLEETQYF
TGTGCCAGCACTTCCCTGGGACACTTAGAAGAGACCCAGTACTTC
>TRBV6-5|TRBJ2-3|-|-
CASSPKQQEDTQYF
TGTGCCAGCAGTCCGAAGCAGCAGGAAGATACGCAGTATTTT
>TRBV6-5|TRBJ2-5|-|once
CATSPQETQYF
TGTGCCACCAGCCCACAAGAGACCCAGTACTTC
>TRBV6-1|TRBJ1-5|-|-
CASSEGAFYQPQHF
TGTGCCAGCAGTGAAGGGGCGTTCTATCAGCCCCAGCATTTT
>TRBV24-1|TRBJ2-1|TRBD2|-
CATSEHGLAGGPVVDEQFF
TGTGCCACCAGTGAGCACGGACTAGCGGGGGGGCCTGTCGTCGATGAGCAGTTCTTC
>TRBV2|TRBJ2-3|TRBD1|-
CASSEGQGRTDTQYF
TGTGCCAGCAGTGAGGGACAGGGGAGGACAGATACGCAGTATTTT
>TRBV5-6|TRBJ2-7|-|-
CASSPGLRYEQYF
TGTGCCAGCAGCCCGGGACTCCGCTACGAGCAGTACTTC
>TRBV3-1/TRBV3-2|TRBJ1-4|-|once
CASSQDAGGLSIF
TGTGCCAGCAGCCAAGATGCCGGGGGGCTATCTATTTTT
>TRBV15|TRBJ1-2|TRBD1|-
CATSRLDRDYGYTF
TGTGCCACCAGCAGGTTAGACAGGGACTATGGCTACACCTTC
>TRBV3-1/TRBV3-2|TRBJ1-2|-|-
CASSQGAGDGYTF
TGTGCCAGCAGCCAAGGGGCAGGGGATGGCTACACCTTC
>TRBV12-3/TRBV12-4|TRBJ2-5|-|once
CASSFEAQETQYF
TGTGCCAGCAGTTTCGAGGCCCAAGAGACCCAGTACTTC
>TRBV28|TRBJ1-1|TRBD1|-
CASSLGQGNTEAFF
TGTGCCAGCAGTTTAGGACAGGGGAACACTGAAGCTTTCTTT
>TRBV5-4|TRBJ2-3|TRBD1|-
CASSFTGVTDTQYF
TGTGCCAGCAGCTTCACAGGGGTGACAGATACGCAGTATTTT
>TRBV28|TRBJ2-1|TRBD1|-
CALPGQAYNEQFF
TGTGCCTTGCCGGGACAGGCCTACAATGAGCAGTTCTTC